The 3 T cell receptor beta chains in this list originate from one sample, sequenced in a study of T cell responses to AZD1222 COVID-19 vaccine. TCRdb's table, derived via immunoSEQ multiplex PCR, lists solely in-frame clones and lacks some. The sample lists roughly 50,000 clones, about 89% seen once, with about 5.4% in the top ten. Sequenced here: peripheral blood, sampled 28 days after the second AZD1222 dose. These receptor sequences come from an adult who received the AZD1222 COVID-19 vaccine.

The V gene is TRBV13, the J gene TRBJ2-5; 9 bases fit TRBD2. Germline CDR1 PRHDT, CDR2 FYEKMQ (reference sequence). The J segment lost 1 base and the V segment lost 1 base, leaving 7 bases of the junction unmatched. CDR3 size: 17 residues. CDR3 residues: CASSLVALAGSQETQYF. The CDR3 nucleotides read TGTGCCAGCAGCTTAGTAGCTCTAGCGGGGTCCCAAGAGACCCAGTACTTC. Full variable domain (remainder filled in from reference TRBV13 and TRBJ2-5): AAGVIQSPRHLIKEKRETATLKCYPIPRHDTVYWYQQGPGQDPQFLISFYEKMQSDKGSIPDRFSAQQFSDYHSELNMSSLELGDSALYFCASSLVALAGSQETQYFGPGTRLLVL.

The chain carries TRBV12-3 or TRBV12-4 and TRBJ1-1, with D maybe TRBD1 (6 bases). Trimming shortened V by 7 bases and J by 7 bases, and 10 bases separated the two germline ends. The CDR3 totals 11 residues. The DNA for the CDR3 is TGTGCCAGCATCGGACAGTTTGAAGCTTTCTTT. It yields the protein CASIGQFEAFF.

This sequence joins TRBV9 and TRBJ2-3, with D perhaps matching TRBD1 or TRBD2 (6 bases each). V lost 0 bases to trimming and J lost 2 bases, with 13 bases between them. CDR3 length equals 16 residues. Germline V CDR1 and CDR2: SGDLS, YYNGEE. The CDR3 here is CASSVEGGSFTDTQYF. Written as DNA, the CDR3 is TGTGCCAGCAGCGTAGAAGGGGGGAGCTTCACAGATACGCAGTATTTT.